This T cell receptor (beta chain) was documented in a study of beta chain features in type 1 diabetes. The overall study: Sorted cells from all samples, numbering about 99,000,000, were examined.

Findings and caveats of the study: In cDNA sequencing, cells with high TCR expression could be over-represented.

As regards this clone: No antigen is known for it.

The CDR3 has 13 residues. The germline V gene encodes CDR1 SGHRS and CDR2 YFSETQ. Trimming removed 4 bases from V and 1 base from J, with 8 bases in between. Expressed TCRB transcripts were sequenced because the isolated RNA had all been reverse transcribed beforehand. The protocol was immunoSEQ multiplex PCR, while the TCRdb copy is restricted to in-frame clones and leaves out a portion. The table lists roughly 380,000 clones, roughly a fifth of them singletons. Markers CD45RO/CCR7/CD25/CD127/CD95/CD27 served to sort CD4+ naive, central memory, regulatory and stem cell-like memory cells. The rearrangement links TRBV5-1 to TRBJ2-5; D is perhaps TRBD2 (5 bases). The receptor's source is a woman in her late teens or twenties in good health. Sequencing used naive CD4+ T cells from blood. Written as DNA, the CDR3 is TGCGCCAGCAGCCCCCGGGGCCAAGAGACCCAGTACTTC. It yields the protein CASSPRGQETQYF.